The 11 T cell receptor beta chains listed next were all sequenced from one sample in a study of immune cell composition in non-small cell lung cancer. Normal lung was taken at the farthest possible site, at least 3 cm from tumour. Using immunoSEQ multiplex PCR, the repertoire was profiled, and TCRdb retains in-frame clones only, with some absent. The table has 3,000 to 3,500 clones, 65% to 70% seen once; the top ten hold roughly 20%. The sequenced sample consisted of non-adjacent lung tissue. These receptor sequences come from a human donor with non-small cell lung cancer.

This clone was counted a few times. The genes are TRBV6-1 and TRBJ1-3; maybe TRBD1 (5 bases). CDR1 and CDR2 (germline): MNHNS, SASEGT. The CDR3 length is 11 residues. Trimming cost V 11 bases and J 3 bases, with 8 bases left between them. Here the CDR3 reads CAGGFGNTIYF. In DNA form, the CDR3 reads TGTGCCGGGGGGTTTGGAAACACCATATATTTT.

The chain has TRBV5-8 and TRBJ2-3; no clear D. This CDR3 spans 16 amino acids. In germline, CDR1 is SGHTS, CDR2 YDEGEE. V shed 7 bases and J shed 1 base, with 19 bases lying between them. CDR3 nucleotides: TGTGCCAGCGGCTCGGCTGAGCCCGAGGGCACAGATACGCAGTATTTT. Translation: CASGSAEPEGTDTQYF. Full variable domain (rest looked up from reference TRBV5-8 and TRBJ2-3): EAGVTQSPTHLIKTRGQQATLRCSPISGHTSVYWYQQALGLGLQFLLWYDEGEERNRGNFPPRFSGRQFPNYSSELNVNALELEDSALYLCASGSAEPEGTDTQYFGPGTRLTVL.

The chain recombines TRBV9 with TRBJ2-7; TRBD1 matches 7 bases. CDR1 is SGDLS and CDR2 is YYNGEE in the germline V gene. This CDR3 is built from 14 residues. J was trimmed by 2 bases and V by 4 bases; bases with no gene match: 6. The chain's CDR3 is CASSQGQVTYEQYF. As DNA, the CDR3 is TGTGCCAGCAGCCAAGGACAGGTTACCTACGAGCAGTACTTC.

The rearrangement links TRBV7-3 to TRBJ1-1; no clear D gene. CDR1 SGHTA and CDR2 FQGTGA come from the germline V gene. The CDR3 totals 14 residues. The V end lost 2 bases, the J end lost 3 bases, and 10 bases lay between the germline ends. CDR3 nucleotide sequence: TGTGCCAGCAGCTTATTTGGTGAGGACACTGAAGCTTTCTTT. Protein sequence: CASSLFGEDTEAFF.

This clone has only a few counts. The chain couples TRBV7-3 to TRBJ1-2; TRBD1 might be the D (5 bases). CDR3 length: 15 amino acids. CDR1 SGHTA and CDR2 FQGTGA come from the germline V gene. V dropped 3 bases and J dropped 3 bases, with 14 bases sitting between them. This CDR3 is CASSLGRARDYGYTF. As DNA, the CDR3 is TGTGCCAGCAGCTTGGGCAGGGCTCGTGACTATGGCTACACCTTC. Complete variable domain (other parts from reference TRBV7-3 and TRBJ1-2): GAGVSQTPSNKVTEKGKYVELRCDPISGHTALYWYRQSLGQGPEFLIYFQGTGAADDSGLPNDRFFAVRPEGSVSTLKIQRTERGDSAVYLCASSLGRARDYGYTFGSGTRLTVV.

The chain combines TRBV15 with TRBJ2-3; 8 bases map to TRBD2. Germline V gene sequence: CDR1 LNHNV, CDR2 YYDKDF (reference sequence). This CDR3 is built from 15 residues. The J segment lost 4 bases and the V segment lost 4 bases, leaving 7 bases of the junction unmatched. CDR3 nucleotide sequence: TGTGCCACCAGCATCCAGCGGGGGACCTCAGATACGCAGTATTTT. As protein: CATSIQRGTSDTQYF.

This clone was counted a few times. J is TRBJ1-1 and V is TRBV13, with D maybe TRBD1 (6 bases). The CDR3 runs 15 residues. CDR1 is PRHDT, CDR2 FYEKMQ, per germline (reference sequence). V shed 6 bases and J shed 3 bases, with 17 bases lying between them. The CDR3 bases are TGTGCCAGCAGACCCCGGGGGGGCCGGGACACTGAAGCTTTCTTT. It encodes CASRPRGGRDTEAFF. Full variable domain (remainder filled in from reference TRBV13 and TRBJ1-1): AAGVIQSPRHLIKEKRETATLKCYPIPRHDTVYWYQQGPGQDPQFLISFYEKMQSDKGSIPDRFSAQQFSDYHSELNMSSLELGDSALYFCASRPRGGRDTEAFFGQGTRLTVV.

The chain recombines TRBV19 with TRBJ2-7; TRBD2 matches 8 bases. Per germline, CDR1 LNHDA and CDR2 SQIVND (reference sequence). This CDR3 is 15 amino acids long. Losses at the gene ends were 0 bases for V and 3 bases for J; bases not matched to a gene: 4. The CDR3 coding sequence is TGTGCCAGTAGTATAGATGGCGGGGGGAGCTACGAGCAGTACTTC. Translation: CASSIDGGGSYEQYF.

A few counts support this clone. The V call is TRBV7-6, the J call TRBJ2-2; tentative D call: TRBD1 (5 bases). From germline, CDR1 is SGHVS and CDR2 FNYEAQ. The V end lost 1 base, the J end lost 4 bases, and 10 bases lay between the germline ends. CDR3 length equals 15 residues. CDR3 nucleotide sequence: TGTGCCAGCAGCTTAGAGGGGTATGCCACCGGGGAGCTGTTTTTT. Encoded protein: CASSLEGYATGELFF.

The chain carries TRBV5-6 and TRBJ1-2; 9 nucleotides align to TRBD1. Germline CDR1 reads SGHDT; CDR2 reads YYEEEE. The CDR3 consists of 13 residues. Trimming took 2 bases from V and 5 from J; bases not matched to a gene: 1. CDR3 residues: CASSFGQGYGYTF. The CDR3 DNA follows: TGTGCCAGCAGCTTCGGACAGGGGTATGGCTACACCTTC.

As concerns this clone: At one end the junction does not follow the germline gene, possibly because of a read error. The V call is TRBV7-3, the J call TRBJ1-1, with 7 bases fitting TRBD1. The CDR3 extends over 13 amino acids. Germline V gene data show CDR1 as SGHTA and CDR2 as FQGTGA. The CDR3 nucleotides read TGTGTCAGCAGCTTATCAGGGGGCACTGAAGCTTTCTTT. Its protein is CVSSLSGGTEAFF.